This T cell receptor (beta chain) is drawn from a study of blood T cell repertoires in COVID-19 (dated by TCRdb to about 2020). With respect to the entire study: Samples covering the acute and convalescent phases of COVID-19 were provided by collaborators in the United States, Italy and Spain. The prospective study material was composed of cDNA or gDNA derived from T cells, B-cell-depleted T cells, or PBMCs. Subjects who had been exposed to COVID-19, were actively infected with it, or had recovered from it provided the deeply sampled blood TCRbeta repertoires that made up the dataset. The repertoires were released in a freely available public database intended as a resource for research on the immune response to SARS-CoV-2. Samples were obtained from the ongoing ImmuneRACE study (first 160 participants) and from 950 to 1,500 subjects provided by 6 global collaborators. A de-identified subject ID, COVID-19 status, age in years and sex were almost always included in the sample metadata. HLA class I and class II types, where available, came from metadata supplied by the sample provider rather than from assay-based typing.

Germline trimming: 2 bases from V, 0 bases from J; junction bases outside gene matches: 12. The germline V gene yields SNHLY for CDR1 and FYNNEI for CDR2. The CDR3, cysteine through valine, is 18 amino acids long. CDR3 DNA is the only sequence kept; it has 54 bases, read in frame from the first base. Results and caveats for the whole study, not just this receptor: The amount of clinical and demographic metadata varied by source and participant and was provided uncurated.

This clone has just one count. The target of this receptor is not known. Per-nucleotide qualities are absent, and no much larger clonotype sits a single base away. The immunoSEQ Assay, a bias-controlled multiplex PCR, was used to amplify TCRbeta CDR3 regions from genomic DNA. Per the source publication's procedure: Nucleated cell counts per sample were estimated from amplification of reference gene primers within the assay. To quantify the absolute abundance of each unique TCRbeta CDR3 rearrangement, sequence reads were collapsed and filtered. For each sample, productive Simpson clonality was calculated by taking the square root of Simpson's diversity index across productive rearrangements. TCRdb retrieved this table from immuneACCESS and kept in-frame rearrangements only. Not all clones are present; in checked studies, unresolved V genes account for under half, and no reason is known for the remainder. The DNA gave D and trimming, while V, J and clone size come from that table. Across this sample there are fewer than 200,000 clones, with 80% to 90% seen only once. Roughly 0.9% of the sample is in the top ten clones.

Samples from volunteer blood donors who had recovered from COVID-19 were contributed by a second Seattle source. Each collaborating institution followed its own protocols to collect whole blood in K2EDTA tubes. For TCRbeta analysis, collaborator samples were shipped as frozen whole blood, as isolated PBMCs, or as DNA extracted from either sample type. Recombination linked TRBV2 to TRBJ2-7, with 8 central nucleotides matching TRBD1. The sample was peripheral blood. The TCR was taken from a woman aged 18-29 years who had recovered from COVID-19. The DNA sequence follows: TGTGCCAGCAGTGAAATACGGACAGGGTTTTTAGGCTCCTACGAGCAGTACGTC. Its translation is CASSEIRTGFLGSYEQYV.